The 3 T cell receptor beta chains below come from one sample, sequenced in a study of blood T cell repertoires in COVID-19. Some clones are missing from TCRdb's copy, which holds only in-frame ones; the method was immunoSEQ multiplex PCR. This table has about 240,000 clones, roughly 88% appearing once. Material: peripheral blood. All receptors derive from a man aged 80 or over with acute or convalescent COVID-19.

This rearrangement joins TRBV6-5 to TRBJ1-4; 7 positions match TRBD1. J lost 10 bases, V lost 0 bases, and 5 bases had no gene match. Germline V gives CDR1 MNHEY, CDR2 SVGAGI. The CDR3 has 14 residues. CDR3 loop: CASSYSGQRGKLFF. The CDR3 region has the DNA TGTGCCAGCAGTTACTCGGGACAGAGGGGAAAACTGTTTTTT.

The J gene is TRBJ2-2, the V gene TRBV11-3; 9 nucleotides match TRBD1. The length of the CDR3 is 16 residues. V dropped 4 bases and J dropped 1; count of bases not matched to a gene: 4. Per germline, CDR1 SGHNT and CDR2 YENEEA. Written as DNA, the CDR3 is TGTGCCAGCAGCTCCCCGGGACAGGGGAACACCGGGGAGCTGTTTTTT. This codes for CASSSPGQGNTGELFF.

The rearrangement joins TRBV5-4 to TRBJ1-6; tentative D call: TRBD1 (5 bases). The CDR3 runs 11 residues. Germline CDR1 reads SGHNT; CDR2 reads YYREEE (reference sequence). V was shortened by 3 bases and J by 10 bases, with 5 bases between the two germline ends. CDR3 coding DNA: TGTGCCAGCAGCTGGGGCTCACCCCTCCACTTT. Translated, it gives CASSWGSPLHF.